The entry below describes one T cell receptor (beta chain). Its antigen remains undetermined. No base quality information exists; no much larger clone differs at one position. This entry is derived from a study of blood T cell repertoires in COVID-19 (dated by TCRdb to 2018 to 2020). General notes on the study: Collaborator samples came from the United States, Italy and Spain and covered acute and convalescent phases of COVID-19. The material from the prospective study consisted of cDNA or gDNA derived from T cells, B-cell-depleted T cells, or PBMCs. Subjects who had been exposed to COVID-19, were actively infected with it, or had recovered from it provided the deeply sampled blood TCRbeta repertoires that made up the dataset. A freely available public database, intended as a resource for researchers studying the immune response to SARS-CoV-2, is where the repertoires were released. The samples were drawn from two sources: the first 160 participants of the ongoing ImmuneRACE study, and over 950 subjects contributed by 6 global collaborators. Nearly every sample came with metadata listing a de-identified subject ID, COVID-19 status, age in years and sex. HLA class I and class II types, where available, came from metadata supplied by the sample provider rather than from assay-based typing.

For CDR1 and CDR2, the germline V gene lists ENHRY and SYGVKD. Cut back by 7 bases and 2 bases, the V and J ends lie 10 bases apart. The CDR3, cysteine through phenylalanine, is 13 amino acids long. Just CDR3 DNA is preserved here, 39 bases in frame from base 1. The full study reports these points: Clinical and demographic metadata were provided uncurated, with the amount varying by source and participant.

In Seattle, one collaborating source enrolled patients while the infection was active and tracked those patients longitudinally over the course of disease. Collaborating institutions collected whole blood in K2EDTA tubes following their own protocols. For TCRbeta analysis, collaborator samples were shipped as frozen whole blood, as isolated PBMCs, or as DNA extracted from either sample type. TCRbeta CDR3 regions were amplified from genomic DNA by means of the immunoSEQ Assay, a bias-controlled multiplex PCR. The original pipeline was this. Within the assay, amplification of reference gene primers was used to estimate how many nucleated cells each sample contained. Sequence reads were collapsed and filtered to measure the absolute abundance of every unique TCRbeta CDR3 rearrangement. For each sample, productive Simpson clonality was calculated by taking the square root of Simpson's diversity index across productive rearrangements. TCRdb limited this immuneACCESS table to in-frame rearrangements with V and J called. A share of clones is missing; checked studies link under half to unresolved V genes, and the rest is unexplained. V and J calls and clone size are those listed in that table; D and trimming were worked out from the DNA. The sample data list approximately 110,000 clones, and about 85% of these were observed just once. The top ten hold about 3.3% of the sample.

Sequencing was performed on peripheral blood. This sequence originates from a woman of 80 years or more with COVID-19, enrolled during active disease. The V and J segments used are TRBV10-3 and TRBJ2-3, with TRBD1 perhaps the D gene, on 5 matching bases. The DNA sequence follows: TGTGCCATCAACACAGGTGCCACAGATACGCAGTATTTT. It translates to CAINTGATDTQYF.